This is a list of T cell receptor beta chains from one sample in a study of OX40 agonist ivuxolimab in advanced cancers. TCRdb keeps only in-frame clones here, not all; method: immunoSEQ multiplex PCR. The sample has about 89,000 clones, roughly 88% seen once. This sample comprised CD4+ or CD8+ T cells sorted from blood, obtained in a trial of the OX40 agonist ivuxolimab. The origin of the receptors is an adult with an advanced solid tumor such as melanoma, head and neck, liver or kidney cancer. Both conserved end residues are part of each CDR3. Fields, in order: clone size, V gene, J gene, D gene, CDR3 DNA, CDR3 protein. A D gene is named only where the DNA matches it firmly. Some rows mark clone size as missing; the rest say once, few, many or name a class of expanded clone.

.	TRBV5-1	TRBJ2-2	.	TGCGCCAGCAGCCGTACGCAGGGGAACACCGGGGAGCTGTTTTTT	CASSRTQGNTGELFF
.	TRBV6-5	TRBJ2-1	.	TGTGCCAGCAGTTACAACGAGCGGGAGTTCTTC	CASSYNEREFF
.	TRBV5-5	TRBJ1-5	.	TGTGCCAGCAGCTTAGGCGTAAGCAATCAGCCCCAGCATTTT	CASSLGVSNQPQHF
.	TRBV28	TRBJ1-2	.	TGTGCCAGCACCTCCGGAGACCTTAACTATGGCTACACCTTC	CASTSGDLNYGYTF
.	TRBV18	TRBJ2-3	.	TGTGCCAGCTCACCGCCGGAGGGTACGGAATATGGAACAGATACGCAGTATTTT	CASSPPEGTEYGTDTQYF
.	TRBV6-5	TRBJ1-1	TRBD1	TGTGCCAGCAGTTACTCCGGGAGGGGGCAAACTGAAGCTTTCTTT	CASSYSGRGQTEAFF
.	TRBV2	TRBJ2-7	TRBD1	TGTGCCAGCAAACCGGGACAGGGGCTATCCTACGAGCAGTACTTC	CASKPGQGLSYEQYF
.	TRBV7-6	TRBJ1-5	.	TGTGCCAGCACCCCGGGGGGACTCGAATCGAGATTCCACAATCAGCCCCAGCATTTT	CASTPGGLESRFHNQPQHF
.	TRBV6-5	TRBJ1-1	TRBD1	TGTGCCAGCAGTTACCAGACAGGGGGCGGAGAAGCTTTCTTT	CASSYQTGGGEAFF
.	TRBV19	TRBJ1-6	.	TGTGCCAGTAGTATCCTCCCAGATAATTCACCCCTCCACTTT	CASSILPDNSPLHF
once	TRBV9	TRBJ2-2	.	TGTGCCAGCAGCCCCTTCAGTGAGGCCACCGGGGAGCTGTTTTTT	CASSPFSEATGELFF
.	TRBV6-5	TRBJ2-7	.	TGTGCCAGCAGTTCCCTAGAGAGCGAGCAGTACTTC	CASSSLESEQYF
.	TRBV29-1	TRBJ2-7	TRBD1	TGCAGCGTTGAAGGGGGACAGGGGGACCCCTACGAGCAGTACTTC	CSVEGGQGDPYEQYF
once	TRBV4-1	TRBJ1-2	.	TGCGCCAGCAGACAGGTTGGGGGGCTAAGCTATGGCTACACCTTC	CASRQVGGLSYGYTF
.	TRBV7-8	TRBJ2-7	.	TGTGCCAGCAGCCCCCGACGGGAATCCTACGAGCAGTACTTC	CASSPRRESYEQYF
.	TRBV5-6	TRBJ2-5	.	TGTGCCAGCAGCCTAAGGACAGCGTACCAAGAGACCCAGTACTTC	CASSLRTAYQETQYF
.	TRBV4-2	TRBJ1-1	.	TGTGCCAGCAGCCAAGATGGGACACTGAACACTGAAGCTTTCTTT	CASSQDGTLNTEAFF